What follows are 22 T cell receptor beta chains derived from one specimen sequenced in a study of shared clonotypes between healthy human individuals. Clones were read by immunoSEQ multiplex PCR, and TCRdb kept only the in-frame ones, dropping some. Altogether about 340,000 clones are present, 70% to 75% being singletons, with the ten largest covering less than 11%. The sample was memory CD4+ T cells sorted from blood. Described subset: CD45RA-negative fraction. The receptor source for this set is a man aged 30 to 39 in good health.

This clone was counted only a few times. This chain connects TRBV5-6 to TRBJ2-3, with a possible D match to TRBD2 (6 bases). The ends were cut back, 4 bases at V and 0 bases at J, with 12 bases in the middle. This CDR3 region has 15 residues. The V gene's germline CDR1 is SGHDT and CDR2 YYEEEE. The CDR3 region is CASSPGLLSTDTQYF. The CDR3 coding sequence is TGTGCCAGCAGCCCGGGACTCCTAAGCACAGATACGCAGTATTTT.

The chain combines TRBV18 with TRBJ2-7; unclear D gene. CDR3 size: 13 residues. Per the germline V gene, CDR1 is KGHSH and CDR2 is LQKENI. The V and J ends lost 1 base and 4 bases respectively, with 8 bases between them. The CDR3 here is CASSPLDKYEQYF. CDR3 DNA sequence: TGTGCCAGCTCACCACTTGACAAATACGAGCAGTACTTC.

The chain combines TRBV6-5 with TRBJ2-7; TRBD1 agrees at 10 bases. The CDR3 has 14 amino acids. V lost 0 bases to trimming and J lost 4 bases; unmatched junction nucleotides: 0. Germline-derived CDR1 and CDR2 are MNHEY and SVGAGI. This chain's CDR3 is CASSYSDRGYEQYF. CDR3 DNA: TGTGCCAGCAGTTACTCGGACAGGGGGTACGAGCAGTACTTC.

This clone was observed once. CDR3 in amino acids: CASSFAGQGEKLFF. The CDR3 DNA reads as TGTGCCAGCAGCTTCGCCGGGCAGGGGGAAAAACTGTTTTTT. The gene calls are TRBV5-5 and TRBJ1-4, with D perhaps matching TRBD1 (6 bases). The CDR3 loop spans 14 amino acids. Germline V gives CDR1 SGHKS, CDR2 YYEKEE (reference sequence). Trimming shortened V by 2 bases and J by 8 bases, and 13 bases separated the two germline ends.

Written as DNA, the CDR3 is TGTGCCAGCAGGTTAGGGGGCGTGAACACTGAAGCTTTCTTT. Encoded protein: CASRLGGVNTEAFF. The chain couples TRBV27 to TRBJ1-1, with 7 nucleotides matching TRBD1. Germline assignment: CDR1 MNHEY and CDR2 SMNVEV (reference sequence). The CDR3 spans 14 residues. The V gene end was trimmed by 6 bases and the J gene end by 0 bases; junction bases not matched to a gene: 4.

The chain carries TRBV19 and TRBJ2-3, with a possible D match to TRBD2 (5 bases). This CDR3 spans 14 amino acids. V was pared by 10 bases and J by 1 base, with 15 bases between. Germline-derived CDR1 and CDR2 are LNHDA and SQIVND (reference sequence). CDR3 loop: CATSGLAGTDTQYF. In DNA form, the CDR3 reads TGTGCCACCTCGGGGTTAGCCGGCACAGATACGCAGTATTTT.

The chain joins TRBV27 to TRBJ2-7, with D hard to call. Trimming took 2 bases from V and 0 from J, leaving 8 bases between them. CDR3 length: 14 residues. Germline V gene data show CDR1 as MNHEY and CDR2 as SMNVEV (reference sequence). This chain's CDR3 is CASSLSGLSYEQYF. CDR3 nucleotide sequence: TGTGCCAGCAGTTTAAGTGGGCTCTCCTACGAGCAGTACTTC.

This clone has a handful of counts. The rearrangement joins TRBV11-2 to TRBJ2-3; D call uncertain. The germline CDR1 and CDR2 sequences are SGHAT and FQNNGV. The CDR3 totals 15 residues. The V gene lost 1 base and the J gene lost 6 bases, with 14 bases spanning the gap. The CDR3 is CASSLGRLRRDTQYF. The CDR3 region has the DNA TGTGCCAGCAGCTTAGGGAGACTCCGGCGGGATACGCAGTATTTT.

The chain combines TRBV7-6 with TRBJ1-1; D gene ambiguous. Germline CDR1 SGHVS, CDR2 FNYEAQ. With 5 bases removed from V and 0 bases from J, the gap between germline ends came to 7 bases. This CDR3 has 13 residues. In DNA form, the CDR3 reads TGTGCCAGCAGCGAAAACCTGAACACTGAAGCTTTCTTT. Protein: CASSENLNTEAFF.

This sequence joins TRBV18 and TRBJ2-3; D is uncertain. Trimming removed 6 bases at V and 0 bases at J, with 7 bases between. Germline V gene lookup returns CDR1 KGHSH and CDR2 LQKENI. CDR3 length: 13 amino acids. The CDR3 is CASSRKSTDTQYF. CDR3 coding DNA: TGTGCCAGCTCCCGAAAGAGCACAGATACGCAGTATTTT. The complete variable domain, with remaining parts taken from reference TRBV18 and TRBJ2-3, reads NAGVMQNPRHLVRRRGQEARLRCSPMKGHSHVYWYRQLPEEGLKFMVYLQKENIIDESGMPKERFSAEFPKEGPSILRIQQVVRGDSAAYFCASSRKSTDTQYFGPGTRLTVL.

The rearrangement joins TRBV6-1 to TRBJ2-5; tentatively, D is TRBD1 (5 bases). The V end lost 1 base, the J end lost 1 base, and 10 bases lay between the germline ends. This CDR3 contains 15 residues. Per germline, CDR1 MNHNS and CDR2 SASEGT. The CDR3 here is CASSEGRTPQETQYF. CDR3 DNA: TGTGCCAGCAGTGAAGGGCGGACACCCCAAGAGACCCAGTACTTC.

The chain links TRBV18 to TRBJ1-1, with TRBD1 matching over 8 bases. The V gene's germline CDR1 is KGHSH and CDR2 LQKENI. Trimming took 4 bases from V and 1 from J; bases not matched to a gene: 11. The CDR3 runs 17 residues. CDR3 in DNA: TGTGCCAGCTCACAAACCCACAGGGGGTCGCGGAACACTGAAGCTTTCTTT. Protein sequence: CASSQTHRGSRNTEAFF.

The V gene is TRBV2, the J gene TRBJ2-5; the match to TRBD1 covers 8 bases. The CDR3 covers 16 residues. The junction had 14 bases not matched to a gene; V was cut back by 6 bases and J by 5 bases. Germline values: CDR1 SNHLY, CDR2 FYNNEI. The CDR3 DNA sequence: TGTGCCAGCAGCCGAGTGCCAGGGGGCAAAGGGGAGACCCAGTACTTC. This encodes CASSRVPGGKGETQYF.

DNA of the CDR3: TGTGCCAGCAGTCCACAGGGAGGGTGGGAAGGCAATGAGCAGTTCTTC. The encoded protein is CASSPQGGWEGNEQFF. V and J are TRBV2 and TRBJ2-1; TRBD2 is a possible D gene (7 bases). CDR1 SNHLY and CDR2 FYNNEI come from the germline V gene. The CDR3 runs 16 residues. The V end lost 5 bases, the J end lost 6 bases, and 20 bases lay between the germline ends.

The chain has TRBV11-2 and TRBJ2-7; a possible D gene is TRBD1 (6 bases). Per germline, CDR1 SGHAT and CDR2 FQNNGV. The V gene lost 3 bases and the J gene lost 2 bases, with 11 bases spanning the gap. This CDR3 has 14 amino acids. CDR3 nucleotide sequence: TGTGCCAGCAGCTTTGGGACATCCGCCTACGAGCAGTACTTC. It codes for CASSFGTSAYEQYF.

V usage is TRBV11-3 and J usage is TRBJ1-2; 9 bases agree with TRBD1. From germline, CDR1 is SGHNT and CDR2 YENEEA. The CDR3 is 14 amino acids. With V trimmed by 8 bases and J by 2 bases, 6 bases remained unmatched. The CDR3 reads CASGKDRGNYGYTF. The DNA for the CDR3 is TGTGCCAGCGGGAAGGACAGGGGAAACTATGGCTACACCTTC.

V usage is TRBV23-1 and J usage is TRBJ1-5; the match to TRBD1 covers 7 bases. TRBV23-1 is marked as an open reading frame, function uncertain. V shed 0 bases, J shed 4 bases, and the junction held 6 bases outside the gene matches. This CDR3 spans 16 amino acids. The CDR3 region has the DNA TGCGCCAGCAGTCAATCAGAGGGGGCATGGAATCAGCCCCAGCATTTT. Protein sequence: CASSQSEGAWNQPQHF.

This chain connects TRBV6-1 to TRBJ1-1; tentatively, D is TRBD1 (5 bases). The germline V and J ends were trimmed by 8 bases and 4 bases, with 20 bases remaining between them. Germline V CDR1 and CDR2: MNHNS, SASEGT. The CDR3 is 15 amino acids. CDR3 coding DNA: TGTGCCAGCTTGTTATCGGGGGGGGATGGCACTGAAGCTTTCTTT. It codes for CASLLSGGDGTEAFF.

The CDR3 spells CASSEGAVSFTDTQYF. The CDR3 DNA reads TGTGCCAGCAGTGAAGGAGCAGTTTCTTTCACAGATACGCAGTATTTT. The rearrangement links TRBV6-1 to TRBJ2-3; the D is unclear. CDR1 and CDR2 (germline): MNHNS, SASEGT. The germline V and J ends were trimmed by 1 base and 2 bases, with 13 bases remaining between them. There are 16 residues in the CDR3.

As to this clone: Relative to the germline gene, one junction end is altered; a read error may explain this. The chain is built from TRBV19 and TRBJ2-1; 11 bases line up with TRBD2. Germline loops: CDR1 LNHDA, CDR2 SQIVND (reference sequence). The CDR3 sequence is 14 residues long. The CDR3 protein is CASGIAGGYNEQFF. The CDR3 DNA follows: TGTGCCAGTGGTATAGCGGGAGGGTACAATGAGCAGTTCTTC.

As concerns this clone: This probably arose from a read error, given a far larger clone one base away. Other DNA sequences from this sample encode an identical CDR3 as well. CDR3 sequence (DNA): TGCGCCAGTAGCTCCGGACTAGACACAGATACGCAGTATTTT. This codes for CASSSGLDTDTQYF. The chain carries TRBV5-1 and TRBJ2-3, with TRBD2 matching over 7 bases. CDR1 SGHRS and CDR2 YFSETQ come from the germline V gene. There are 14 residues in the CDR3.

This chain connects TRBV5-4 to TRBJ2-6, with no clear D. This CDR3 is 13 amino acids long. CDR1 SGHNT and CDR2 YYREEE come from the germline V gene (reference sequence). V shed 7 bases and J shed 0 bases, with 5 bases lying between them. CDR3 amino acids: CASGSSGANVLTF. The CDR3 coding sequence is TGTGCCAGCGGGTCCTCTGGGGCCAACGTCCTGACTTTC.